This TCR beta chain was profiled in a study of blood T cell repertoires in COVID-19. Before they entered the study, exposed participants had met a COVID-19 case within 2 weeks. Germline-derived CDR1 and CDR2 are MDHEN and SYDVKM. There are 17 residues in the CDR3. Trimming removed 5 bases from V and 4 bases from J; junction bases left unmatched: 14. Clones were sequenced by immunoSEQ multiplex PCR, and TCRdb holds only the in-frame ones, with some missing. The sample has under 300,000 clones, approximately 88% seen once. Sequencing was carried out using PBMCs or T cells enriched from blood (not recorded which). The gene calls are TRBV28 and TRBJ2-3; 8 nucleotides align to TRBD1. The TCR sequence derives from a woman in her thirties or forties who had been exposed to COVID-19. The CDR3: CASSPYWAGGAADTQYF. For the CDR3, the DNA is TGTGCCAGCAGTCCCTACTGGGCAGGGGGCGCGGCAGATACGCAGTATTTT.